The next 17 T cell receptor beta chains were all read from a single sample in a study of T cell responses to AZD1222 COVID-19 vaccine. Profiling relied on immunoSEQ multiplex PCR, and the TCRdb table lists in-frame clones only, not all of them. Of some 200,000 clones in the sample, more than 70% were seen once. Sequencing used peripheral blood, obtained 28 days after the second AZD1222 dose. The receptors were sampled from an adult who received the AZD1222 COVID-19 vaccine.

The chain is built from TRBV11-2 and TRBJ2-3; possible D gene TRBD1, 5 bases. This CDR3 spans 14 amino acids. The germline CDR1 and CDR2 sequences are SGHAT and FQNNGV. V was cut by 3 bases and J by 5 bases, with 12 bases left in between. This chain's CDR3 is CASSLMVQGDTQYF. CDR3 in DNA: TGTGCCAGCAGCTTGATGGTTCAGGGAGATACGCAGTATTTT.

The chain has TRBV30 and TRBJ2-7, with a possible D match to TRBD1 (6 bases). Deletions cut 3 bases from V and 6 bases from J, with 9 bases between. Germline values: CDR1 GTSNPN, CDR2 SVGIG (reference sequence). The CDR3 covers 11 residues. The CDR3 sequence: CAWRQGFEQYF. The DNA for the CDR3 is TGTGCCTGGAGACAGGGATTCGAGCAGTACTTC.

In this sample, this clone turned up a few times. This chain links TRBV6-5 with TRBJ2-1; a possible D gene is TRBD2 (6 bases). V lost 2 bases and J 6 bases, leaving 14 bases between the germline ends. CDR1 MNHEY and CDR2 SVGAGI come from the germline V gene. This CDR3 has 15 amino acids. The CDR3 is CASSYLGSTINEQFF. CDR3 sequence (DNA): TGTGCCAGCAGTTACCTCGGGAGTACGATCAATGAGCAGTTCTTC.

The CDR3 spells CASRGGATGELFF. CDR3 DNA sequence: TGTGCCAGCAGGGGGGGGGCCACCGGGGAGCTGTTTTTT. The genes are TRBV6-6 and TRBJ2-2; weak D call: TRBD2 (7 bases). CDR1 and CDR2 (germline): MNHNY, SVGAGI (reference sequence). The CDR3 sequence is 13 residues long. Deletions cut 6 bases from V and 4 bases from J, with 9 bases between.

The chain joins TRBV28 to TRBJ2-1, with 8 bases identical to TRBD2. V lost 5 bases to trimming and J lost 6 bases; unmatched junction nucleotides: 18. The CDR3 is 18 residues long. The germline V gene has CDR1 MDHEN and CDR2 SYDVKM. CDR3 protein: CASSPPSFGAGGGNEQFF. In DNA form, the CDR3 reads TGTGCCAGCAGTCCTCCCTCCTTCGGCGCGGGAGGAGGCAATGAGCAGTTCTTC.

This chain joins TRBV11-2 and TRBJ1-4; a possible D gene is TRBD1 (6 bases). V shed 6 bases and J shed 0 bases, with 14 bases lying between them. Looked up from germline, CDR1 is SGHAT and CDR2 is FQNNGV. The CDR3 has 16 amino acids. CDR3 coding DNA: TGTGCCAGCAGGCCCGGGAAGGGGGCAACTAATGAAAAACTGTTTTTT. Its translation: CASRPGKGATNEKLFF.

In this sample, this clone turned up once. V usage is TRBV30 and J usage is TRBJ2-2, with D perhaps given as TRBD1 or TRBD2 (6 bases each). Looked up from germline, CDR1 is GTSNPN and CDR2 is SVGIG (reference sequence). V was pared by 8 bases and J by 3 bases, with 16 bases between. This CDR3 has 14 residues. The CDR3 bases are TGTGCCCGAACGGGGGACACTCACACCGGGGAGCTGTTTTTT. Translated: CARTGDTHTGELFF.

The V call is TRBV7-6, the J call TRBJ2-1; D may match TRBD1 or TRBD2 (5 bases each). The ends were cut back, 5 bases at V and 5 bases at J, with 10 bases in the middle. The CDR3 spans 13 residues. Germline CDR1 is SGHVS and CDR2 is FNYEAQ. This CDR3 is CASSRDQNNEQFF. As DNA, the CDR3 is TGTGCCAGCAGCCGGGACCAAAACAATGAGCAGTTCTTC.

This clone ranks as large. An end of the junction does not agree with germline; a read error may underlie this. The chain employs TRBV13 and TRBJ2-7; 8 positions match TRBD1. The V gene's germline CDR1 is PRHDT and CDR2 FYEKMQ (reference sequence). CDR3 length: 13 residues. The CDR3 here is CASSLGQGYEQYF. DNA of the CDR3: TGTGCCAGCAGCCTAGGACAGGGCTACGAGCAGTACTTC.

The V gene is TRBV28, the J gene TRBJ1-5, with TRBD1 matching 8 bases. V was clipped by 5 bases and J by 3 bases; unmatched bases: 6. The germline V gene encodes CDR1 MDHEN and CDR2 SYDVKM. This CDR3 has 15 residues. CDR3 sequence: CASSPWTGNNQPQHF. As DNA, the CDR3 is TGTGCCAGCAGTCCATGGACAGGGAACAATCAGCCCCAGCATTTT.

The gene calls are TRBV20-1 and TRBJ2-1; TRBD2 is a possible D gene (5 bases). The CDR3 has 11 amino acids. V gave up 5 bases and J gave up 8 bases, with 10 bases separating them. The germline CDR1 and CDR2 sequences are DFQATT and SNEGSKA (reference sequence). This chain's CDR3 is CSAGVRDEQFF. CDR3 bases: TGCAGTGCTGGGGTGAGGGATGAGCAGTTCTTC.

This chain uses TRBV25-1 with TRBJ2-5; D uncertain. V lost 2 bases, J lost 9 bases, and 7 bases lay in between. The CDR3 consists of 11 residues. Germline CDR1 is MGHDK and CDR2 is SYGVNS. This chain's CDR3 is CASSEMVAQYF. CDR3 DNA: TGTGCCAGCAGTGAAATGGTGGCCCAGTACTTC.

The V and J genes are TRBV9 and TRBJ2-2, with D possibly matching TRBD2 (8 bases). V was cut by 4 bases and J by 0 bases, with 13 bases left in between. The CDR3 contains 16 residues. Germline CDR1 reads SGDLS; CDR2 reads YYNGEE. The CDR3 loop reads CASSPGGTANTGELFF. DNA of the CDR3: TGTGCCAGCAGCCCGGGGGGGACAGCGAACACCGGGGAGCTGTTTTTT.

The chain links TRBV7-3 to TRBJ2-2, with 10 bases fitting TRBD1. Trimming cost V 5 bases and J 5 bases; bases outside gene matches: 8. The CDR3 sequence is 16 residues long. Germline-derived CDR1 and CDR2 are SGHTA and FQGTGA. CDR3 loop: CASSPRQGAKTGELFF. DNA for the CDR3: TGTGCCAGCAGCCCCCGACAGGGGGCAAAAACCGGGGAGCTGTTTTTT.

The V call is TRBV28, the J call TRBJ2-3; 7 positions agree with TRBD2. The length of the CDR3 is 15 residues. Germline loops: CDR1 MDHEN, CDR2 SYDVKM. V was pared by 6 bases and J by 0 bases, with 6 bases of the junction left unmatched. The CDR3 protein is CASSRGLQSTDTQYF. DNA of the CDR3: TGTGCCAGCAGCCGGGGACTACAGAGCACAGATACGCAGTATTTT.

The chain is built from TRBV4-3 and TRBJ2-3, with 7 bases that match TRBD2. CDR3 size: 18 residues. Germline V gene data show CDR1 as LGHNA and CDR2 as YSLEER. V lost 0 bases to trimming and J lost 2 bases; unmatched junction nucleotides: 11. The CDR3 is CASSQEVMERGLTDTQYF. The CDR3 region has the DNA TGCGCCAGCAGCCAAGAGGTCATGGAGCGGGGACTCACAGATACGCAGTATTTT.

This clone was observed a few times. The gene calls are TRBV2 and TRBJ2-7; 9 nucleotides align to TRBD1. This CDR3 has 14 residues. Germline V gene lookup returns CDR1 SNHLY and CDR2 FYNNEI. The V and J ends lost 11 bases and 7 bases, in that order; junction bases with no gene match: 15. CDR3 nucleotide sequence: TGTGCCGGAGCCTCCGGGACAGGGTTTCGGGAGCAGTACTTC. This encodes CAGASGTGFREQYF.